This TCR beta chain was recovered during a study of identical twins. Study outcomes and limitations: Beta clonotypes that were abundant in cord blood contained fewer insertions, a pattern absent from memory repertoires. Researchers caution that invariant MAIT and iNKT cells could partly confound zero-insertion analyses. Among out-of-frame alpha sequences shared by twins, low generation probability occurred in excess.

cDNA carried unique molecular identifiers, and a universal primer site was added by template switching. TCRdb reprocessed the 5' RACE reads with MiXCR, giving one entry per CDR3 protein. Of under 350,000 distinct CDR3 sequences in the sample, around 9.7% were seen once. Germline values: CDR1 SNHLY, CDR2 FYNNEI. CDR3 length: 16 amino acids. V lost 7 bases to trimming and J lost 4 bases, with 23 bases between them. Of note for this clonotype: Its target is unknown.

The same specimen was also included in a second study, on yellow fever vaccine responses in identical twins.

Sequencing was performed on CD8+ T cells sorted from blood. The clonotype originates from a woman between 18 and 29 years old in good health. V gene TRBV2 combines with J gene TRBJ2-7; possibly TRBD2 for D (5 bases). The CDR3 loop reads CASTHNSLANLYEQYF. CDR3 nucleotides: TGTGCCAGCACACACAACTCGTTAGCGAACTTATACGAGCAGTACTTC. The variable domain in full, with the rest retrieved from reference TRBV2 and TRBJ2-7, is EPEVTQTPSHQVTQMGQEVILRCVPISNHLYFYWYRQILGQKVEFLVSFYNNEISEKSEIFDDQFSVERPDGSNFTLKIRSTKLEDSAMYFCASTHNSLANLYEQYFGPGTRLTVT.